Below are 14 T cell receptor beta chains sequenced from a single sample in a study of blood T cells in healthy people across ages. Together with a sample-barcoded 5' primer, a J-beta primer mix was included in a second PCR lasting about 7 to 11 cycles. TCRdb itself ran the 5' RACE reads through MiXCR, one entry per CDR3 protein. Of over 1,500,000 distinct CDR3 sequences in the sample, around 40% were seen once. The sample comprised blood. Receptors were obtained from a human donor in good health.

The chain links TRBV12-3 or TRBV12-4 to TRBJ2-4; D is unresolved. V was clipped by 6 bases and J by 2 bases, with 11 bases between them. This CDR3 is 14 amino acids long. CDR3 protein: CASRIEGSKNIQYF. The CDR3 bases are TGTGCCAGCAGGATTGAAGGGTCCAAAAACATTCAGTACTTC.

The genes are TRBV7-2 and TRBJ1-1, with D tentatively TRBD1 (6 bases). Germline V CDR1 and CDR2: SGHTA, FQGNSA. CDR3 length: 14 residues. With 2 bases removed from V and 1 base from J, the gap between germline ends came to 8 bases. The CDR3 nucleotides are TGTGCCAGCAGCTTACGCAGGGGGAACACTGAAGCTTTCTTT. This translates into CASSLRRGNTEAFF.

This chain connects TRBV4-2 to TRBJ2-5; D ambiguous. The J call may be mistaken, given a closer DNA end match to TRBJ2-7. Germline CDR1 reads LGHNA; CDR2 reads YNFKEQ. CDR3 length: 14 amino acids. CDR3 region: CASSQNTESYEQYF. For the CDR3, the DNA is TGTGCCAGCAGCCAAAATACAGAGAGCTACGAGCAGTACTTC.

This clonotype was observed a handful of times. The gene calls are TRBV5-6 and TRBJ2-1; tentatively, D is TRBD1 (6 bases). CDR1 and CDR2 (germline): SGHDT, YYEEEE. Deletions cut 0 bases from V and 3 bases from J, with 22 bases between. The CDR3 contains 19 residues. Here the CDR3 DNA reads TGTGCCAGCAGCTTGGCCGTAGGGGGAGTTCCTACCCTCTACAATGAGCAGTTCTTC. Its protein is CASSLAVGGVPTLYNEQFF.

The chain carries TRBV5-1 and TRBJ1-1; TRBD1 matches at 7 bases. This CDR3 contains 16 residues. V gave up 7 bases and J gave up 1 base; unmatched junction bases: 13. The germline CDR1 and CDR2 sequences are SGHRS and YFSETQ. For the CDR3, the DNA is TGCGCCAGCGGCCCGCAGACAGGGACCTCGAACACTGAAGCTTTCTTT. Protein sequence: CASGPQTGTSNTEAFF.

The J gene is TRBJ2-2, the V gene TRBV29-1, with D uncertain. Deletions cut 0 bases from V and 4 bases from J, with 9 bases between. This CDR3 is built from 14 residues. Germline V gene lookup returns CDR1 SQVTM and CDR2 ANQGSEA. The CDR3 is CSVEEDLPTGELFF. The CDR3 region has the DNA TGCAGCGTTGAAGAGGATCTACCCACCGGGGAGCTGTTTTTT.

The J gene is TRBJ1-1, the V gene TRBV7-8, with TRBD1 as a possible D gene (5 bases). The V and J ends lost 1 base and 5 bases respectively, with 26 bases between them. The CDR3 spans 19 residues. Germline V gene data show CDR1 as SGHVS and CDR2 as FQNEAQ. The CDR3, as DNA: TGTGCCAGCAGCTTAGTGCGGGTCTTGCGGGGGGGGGAAAGAACTGAAGCTTTCTTT. It yields the protein CASSLVRVLRGGERTEAFF.

The chain uses TRBV7-3 and TRBJ2-1, with D possibly being TRBD1 (6 bases). Per the germline V gene, CDR1 is SGHTA and CDR2 is FQGTGA. The CDR3 loop spans 14 amino acids. Between the trimmed V and J ends, which lost 4 bases and 10 bases, there was a span of 17 bases. The CDR3 spells CASSSPEFRGEQFF. The CDR3 DNA reads TGTGCCAGCAGCTCCCCGGAATTCAGGGGCGAGCAGTTCTTC.

This clonotype was detected many times. The chain recombines TRBV7-2 with TRBJ2-7; D unclear. The V end lost 2 bases, the J end lost 5 bases, and 7 bases lay between the germline ends. CDR1 and CDR2 from the germline V gene are SGHTA and FQGNSA. There are 12 residues in the CDR3. The CDR3 nucleotides read TGTGCCAGCAGCTTACGTACGGACGAGCAGTACTTC. Translating gives CASSLRTDEQYF.

CDR3 sequence reads: CASRPSIAEQETQFF. CDR3 nucleotide sequence: TGTGCCAGCCGCCCCTCAATAGCAGAACAAGAGACCCAGTTCTTC. The chain combines TRBV6-5 with TRBJ2-5; D uncertain. The J call is in doubt because the DNA end fits TRBJ2-1 better. Germline V gives CDR1 MNHEY, CDR2 SVGAGI. CDR3 size: 15 residues.

This clonotype has only a few counts. The V gene is TRBV24-1, the J gene TRBJ2-3; D is unresolved. The CDR3 has 14 residues. With 2 bases removed from V and 5 bases from J, the gap between germline ends came to 10 bases. CDR1 KGHDR and CDR2 SFDVKD come from the germline V gene. This chain's CDR3 is CATSDSGRVDTQYF. The DNA for the CDR3 is TGTGCCACCAGTGATTCCGGACGGGTAGATACGCAGTATTTT.

This chain links TRBV20-1 with TRBJ1-1, with D hard to call. Per the germline V gene, CDR1 is DFQATT and CDR2 is SNEGSKA (reference sequence). V lost 6 bases to trimming and J lost 1 base, with 12 bases between them. The CDR3 is made up of 13 amino acids. CDR3 in amino acids: CSAPGGTNTEAFF. CDR3 DNA: TGCAGTGCCCCTGGCGGTACGAACACTGAAGCTTTCTTT.

The chain has TRBV6-5 and TRBJ1-1, with D perhaps TRBD1 (5 bases). Germline V gene sequence: CDR1 MNHEY, CDR2 SVGAGI. The V gene lost 0 bases and the J gene lost 0 bases, with 17 bases spanning the gap. The CDR3 consists of 18 residues. DNA for the CDR3: TGTGCCAGCAGTTACTCGGCCGGGGGGAGCCCCATGAACACTGAAGCTTTCTTT. Its protein is CASSYSAGGSPMNTEAFF.

The table lists this clonotype with a few counts. This sequence joins TRBV12-3 or TRBV12-4 and TRBJ2-5; no firm D call. This CDR3 has 15 residues. Between the trimmed V and J ends, which lost 5 bases and 4 bases, there was a span of 17 bases. The DNA of the CDR3 is TGTGCCAGCAGTCCACGGACCCGACGTCGAGAGACCCAGTACTTC. This sequence encodes CASSPRTRRRETQYF.